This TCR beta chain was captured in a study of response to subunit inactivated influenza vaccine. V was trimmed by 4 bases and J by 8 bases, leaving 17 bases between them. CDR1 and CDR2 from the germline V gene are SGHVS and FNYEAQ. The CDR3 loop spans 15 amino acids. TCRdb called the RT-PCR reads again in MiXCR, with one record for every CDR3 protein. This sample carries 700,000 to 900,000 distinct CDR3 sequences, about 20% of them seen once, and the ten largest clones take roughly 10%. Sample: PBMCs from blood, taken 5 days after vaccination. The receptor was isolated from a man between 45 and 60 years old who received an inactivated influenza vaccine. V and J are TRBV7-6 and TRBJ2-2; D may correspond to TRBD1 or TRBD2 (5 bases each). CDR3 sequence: CASSSGTGASGELFF. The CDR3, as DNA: TGTGCCAGCAGCTCTGGAACCGGGGCATCGGGGGAGCTGTTTTTT.